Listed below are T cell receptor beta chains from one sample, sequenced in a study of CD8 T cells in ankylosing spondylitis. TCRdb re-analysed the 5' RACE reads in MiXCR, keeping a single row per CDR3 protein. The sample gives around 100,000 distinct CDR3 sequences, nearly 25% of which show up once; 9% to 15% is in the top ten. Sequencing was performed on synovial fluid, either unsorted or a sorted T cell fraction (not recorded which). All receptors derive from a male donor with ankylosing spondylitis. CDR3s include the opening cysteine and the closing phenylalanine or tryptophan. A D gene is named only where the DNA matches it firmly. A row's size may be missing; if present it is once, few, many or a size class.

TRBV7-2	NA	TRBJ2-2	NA	CASSFIEAGELFF	TGTGCCAGCAGCTTCATAGAAGCCGGGGAGCTGTTTTTT
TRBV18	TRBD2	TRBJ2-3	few	CASSPKPLAGVEDTQYF	TGTGCCAGCTCACCAAAACCACTAGCGGGAGTAGAAGATACGCAGTATTTT
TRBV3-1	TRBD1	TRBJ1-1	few	CASSQEFSSNRGRNTEAFF	TGTGCCAGCAGCCAAGAATTTTCCAGTAACAGGGGGCGAAATACTGAAGCTTTCTTT
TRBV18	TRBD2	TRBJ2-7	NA	CASSKGLAPYEQYF	TGTGCCAGCTCAAAGGGACTAGCGCCCTACGAGCAGTACTTC
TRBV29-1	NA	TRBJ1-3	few	CSSEAGNTIYF	TGCAGTTCAGAAGCTGGAAACACCATATATTTT
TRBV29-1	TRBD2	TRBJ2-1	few	CSISPGLLNNEQFF	TGCAGCATATCCCCGGGACTACTCAACAATGAGCAGTTCTTC
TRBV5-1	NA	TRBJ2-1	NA	CASSRTDSYNEQFF	TGCGCCAGCAGCCGGACGGACTCCTACAATGAGCAGTTCTTC
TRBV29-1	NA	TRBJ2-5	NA	CSATLGNDQFFQETQYF	TGCAGCGCTACCCTTGGGAACGACCAGTTTTTCCAAGAGACCCAGTACTTC
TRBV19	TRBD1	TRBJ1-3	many	CASRDRTRSGNTIYF	TGTGCCAGTAGGGACAGGACGCGCTCTGGAAACACCATATATTTT
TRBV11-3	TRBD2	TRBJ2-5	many	CASSARTSGETQYF	TGTGCCAGCAGCGCCCGGACTAGCGGAGAGACCCAGTACTTC
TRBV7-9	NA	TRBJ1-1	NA	CASSKEVVSAFF	TGTGCCAGCAGTAAGGAGGTGGTAAGCGCTTTCTTT
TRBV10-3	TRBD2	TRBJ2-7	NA	CAISEGGASGNHEQYF	TGTGCCATCAGTGAGGGGGGGGCTAGCGGGAATCACGAGCAGTACTTC
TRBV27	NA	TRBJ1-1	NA	CASSLRERTEAFF	TGTGCCAGCAGTTTGAGGGAGAGGACTGAAGCTTTCTTT
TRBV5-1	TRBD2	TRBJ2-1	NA	CASSLEASGMSEQFF	TGCGCCAGCAGCTTGGAGGCTAGCGGGATGAGTGAGCAGTTCTTC